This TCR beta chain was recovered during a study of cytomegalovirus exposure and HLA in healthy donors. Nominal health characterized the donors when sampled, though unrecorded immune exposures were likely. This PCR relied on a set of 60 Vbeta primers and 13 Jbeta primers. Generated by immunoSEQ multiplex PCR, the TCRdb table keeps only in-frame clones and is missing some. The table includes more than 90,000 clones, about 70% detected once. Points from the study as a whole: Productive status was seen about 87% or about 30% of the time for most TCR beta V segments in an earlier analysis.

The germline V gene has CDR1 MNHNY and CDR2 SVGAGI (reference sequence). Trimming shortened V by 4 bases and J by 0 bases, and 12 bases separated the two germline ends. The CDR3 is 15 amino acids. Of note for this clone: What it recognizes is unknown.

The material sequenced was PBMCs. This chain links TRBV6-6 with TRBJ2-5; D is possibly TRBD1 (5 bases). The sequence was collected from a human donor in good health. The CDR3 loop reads CASSFNLDNQETQYF. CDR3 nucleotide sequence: TGTGCCAGCAGTTTCAACTTGGACAACCAAGAGACCCAGTACTTC.